This T cell receptor beta chain was recovered during a study of blood T cell repertoires in COVID-19. Study-wide background: Collection of acute and convalescent COVID-19 samples took place in the United States, Italy and Spain.

Germline V lookup: CDR1 LNHDA, CDR2 SQIVND (reference sequence). This CDR3 comprises 13 residues. Trimming took 3 bases from V and 4 from J, leaving 9 bases between them. Only in-frame clones appear in the TCRdb table, and some are missing; sequencing was by immunoSEQ multiplex PCR. The sample lists around 320,000 clones; about nine tenths were seen once. V usage is TRBV19 and J usage is TRBJ1-2; D is perhaps TRBD1 (5 bases). Sequencing was performed on peripheral blood. This clonotype originated in a woman aged 30 to 39 with COVID-19, enrolled during active disease. The CDR3 nucleotides read TGTGCCAGTAGTATGGGGCAGGGCTATGGCTACACCTTC. Its protein is CASSMGQGYGYTF.